This entry features one T cell receptor beta chain sequence. No antigen is known for it. Profiled with immunoSEQ multiplex PCR; TCRdb holds only in-frame clones, not every one. Of 150,000 to 200,000 clones listed, about 89% are singletons. This entry is derived from a study of T cell responses to AZD1222 COVID-19 vaccine. Trimming cost V 3 bases and J 2 bases; bases outside gene matches: 8. The CDR3 contains 19 residues. CDR1 and CDR2 from the germline V gene are KGHDR and SFDVKD. Whole-study findings and limits: Donors were mostly white British, more females; clonal diversity possibly underestimated. Only a handful of people who got AZD1222 tested seropositive at baseline.

The sequencing here drew on peripheral blood, taken 28 days after the second AZD1222 dose. The rearrangement joins TRBV24-1 to TRBJ2-5, with 16 bases matching TRBD2. The TCR sequence derives from an adult who received the AZD1222 COVID-19 vaccine. CDR3 loop: CATSDGTSGGAGGQETQYF. CDR3 coding DNA: TGTGCCACCAGTGATGGGACTAGCGGGGGGGCTGGGGGTCAAGAGACCCAGTACTTC.